This T cell receptor (beta chain) comes out of a study of OX40 agonist ivuxolimab in advanced cancers. Study context: Ivuxolimab, an antibody that agonizes OX40 (CD134), was administered to the patients. Every 2 weeks, patients got intravenous ivuxolimab at one of six dose levels (0.01-10 mg/kg).

Data came from immunoSEQ multiplex PCR; TCRdb stores just in-frame clones and leaves some out. In the table there are some 70,000 clones, just over 85% of which are singletons. V was trimmed by 0 bases and J by 4 bases, leaving 14 bases between them. CDR1 KGHSH and CDR2 LQKENI come from the germline V gene. CDR3 length: 16 residues. Sequencing used CD4+ or CD8+ T cells sorted from blood, obtained in a trial of the OX40 agonist ivuxolimab. This chain uses TRBV18 with TRBJ2-3; D remains unclear. The receptor comes from an adult with an advanced solid tumor such as melanoma, head and neck, liver or kidney cancer. The CDR3 is CASSPPAVPDPDTQYF. CDR3 bases: TGTGCCAGCTCACCACCGGCTGTGCCAGATCCAGATACGCAGTATTTT.